These 11 T cell receptor beta chains came from one sample sequenced in a study. Each CDR3 protein is one row after TCRdb ran MiXCR on the 5' RACE reads. The sample shows roughly 57,000 distinct CDR3 sequences, less than 25% of them seen only once. Tregs were sorted as CD4+CD25+CD127-/low cells. Material for sequencing was tumor-infiltrating Tregs sorted from the breast tumor. Every receptor here comes from a female donor with breast cancer.

This sequence joins TRBV6-5 and TRBJ2-4; D may be TRBD1 or TRBD2 (5 bases each). The CDR3 extends over 13 amino acids. Germline lookup yields CDR1 MNHEY and CDR2 SVGAGI. Trimming shortened V by 4 bases and J by 9 bases, and 13 bases separated the two germline ends. CDR3: CASSSPKGSIQYF. The CDR3 DNA reads TGTGCCAGCAGTTCCCCCAAGGGGAGCATTCAGTACTTC.

The chain recombines TRBV6-2 or TRBV6-3 with TRBJ2-6, with no clear D. Germline V CDR1 and CDR2: MNHEY, SVGEGT. V gave up 6 bases and J gave up 0 bases, with 12 bases separating them. The CDR3 covers 16 residues. DNA for the CDR3: TGTGCCAGCAGAACCCAACACTTCTCTGGGGCCAACGTCCTGACTTTC. Translating it yields CASRTQHFSGANVLTF.

The table lists this clonotype with many counts. The gene calls are TRBV7-2 and TRBJ2-2; unclear D gene. The CDR3 sequence is 12 residues long. In germline, CDR1 is SGHTA, CDR2 FQGNSA. Trimming cost V 5 bases and J 3 bases, with 4 bases left between them. The CDR3 here is CASSPDTGELFF. The CDR3 DNA follows: TGTGCCAGCAGCCCTGACACCGGGGAGCTGTTTTTT.

This clonotype was seen many times. This sequence joins TRBV2 and TRBJ1-2; possible D gene TRBD1, 5 bases. Germline CDR1 SNHLY, CDR2 FYNNEI. V lost 6 bases and J 3 bases, leaving 11 bases between the germline ends. The CDR3 length is 13 residues. In DNA, the CDR3 is TGTGCCAGCAGCCCCAGGGTCGACTATGGCTACACCTTC. This gives the protein CASSPRVDYGYTF.

This clonotype was observed a few times. CDR3 region: CASSPQFRGEAFF. CDR3 in DNA: TGTGCCAGCAGCCCCCAGTTTAGAGGAGAAGCTTTCTTT. The V call is TRBV7-2, the J call TRBJ1-1; D unclear. The V and J ends lost 5 bases and 8 bases respectively, with 15 bases between them. CDR1 and CDR2 (germline): SGHTA, FQGNSA. This CDR3 is built from 13 residues.

This clonotype was seen only a few times. V gene TRBV20-1 combines with J gene TRBJ1-1; D might be TRBD1 (6 bases). The CDR3 consists of 14 residues. V was trimmed by 0 bases and J by 4 bases, leaving 12 bases between them. Germline V gene lookup returns CDR1 DFQATT and CDR2 SNEGSKA (reference sequence). The CDR3 DNA reads as TGCAGTGCTAGAGACAGGGGAAGGGGCACTGAAGCTTTCTTT. Protein: CSARDRGRGTEAFF.

V is TRBV2 and J is TRBJ1-1; D is undetermined. CDR1 is SNHLY, CDR2 FYNNEI, per germline. The V end was cut by 4 bases, the J end by 1 base, with 7 bases between. The CDR3 sequence is 13 residues long. The CDR3, as DNA: TGTGCCAGCAGTGTAGGCTCGAACACTGAAGCTTTCTTT. Protein sequence: CASSVGSNTEAFF. The full variable domain, in which reference TRBV2 and TRBJ1-1 provide the parts outside the CDR3, is EPEVTQTPSHQVTQMGQEVILRCVPISNHLYFYWYRQILGQKVEFLVSFYNNEISEKSEIFDDQFSVERPDGSNFTLKIRSTKLEDSAMYFCASSVGSNTEAFFGQGTRLTVV.

The chain recombines TRBV7-2 with TRBJ2-1, with TRBD2 matching 9 bases. The V and J ends lost 0 bases and 12 bases, in that order; junction bases with no gene match: 0. The CDR3 runs 12 residues. CDR1 SGHTA and CDR2 FQGNSA come from the germline V gene. The CDR3 coding sequence is TGTGCCAGCAGCTTAGCAGCGGGGGGGCAGTTCTTC. Amino acids: CASSLAAGGQFF.

This clonotype was picked up a small number of times. This chain connects TRBV27 to TRBJ1-1; perhaps TRBD1 as D (6 bases). V dropped 4 bases and J dropped 1 base, with 10 bases sitting between them. The CDR3 loop spans 14 amino acids. Germline-derived CDR1 and CDR2 are MNHEY and SMNVEV (reference sequence). Written as DNA, the CDR3 is TGTGCCAGCAGTTCCCAGGGGACGAACACTGAAGCTTTCTTT. Translation gives CASSSQGTNTEAFF.

This clonotype was observed a handful of times. The chain employs TRBV7-6 and TRBJ2-3; the D gene is possibly TRBD2 (7 bases). The CDR3 totals 15 residues. In germline, CDR1 is SGHVS, CDR2 FNYEAQ. V was trimmed by 6 bases and J by 0 bases, leaving 13 bases between them. CDR3 bases: TGTGCCAGCAGTATGAGGGGGGGTAGCACAGATACGCAGTATTTT. Translating gives CASSMRGGSTDTQYF.

This clonotype was detected many times. The rearrangement joins TRBV5-6 to TRBJ1-1, with TRBD1 identical over 10 bases. The V and J ends lost 4 bases and 4 bases, in that order; junction bases with no gene match: 1. The CDR3 totals 13 residues. CDR1 is SGHDT, CDR2 YYEEEE, per germline. This chain's CDR3 is CASSRTGGTEAFF. The CDR3 DNA is TGTGCCAGCAGCCGGACAGGGGGCACTGAAGCTTTCTTT.